A single sample is the source of the 29 T cell receptor beta chains below, sequenced in a study of T-cell reconstitution after alpha-beta-depleted transplantation in children. Unique molecular identifiers were incorporated into the prepared TCRbeta library. MiXCR, applied by TCRdb to the PCR reads, yields one record per CDR3 protein. The table records about 610,000 distinct CDR3 sequences, around 27% of them present only once. Sequencing used PBMCs, obtained before TCRalphabeta/CD19-depleted stem cell transplant. These TCRs come from a boy in the first two years of life with Wiskott-Aldrich syndrome, due to receive a stem cell transplant.

This clonotype showed up just a few times. The rearrangement uses TRBV5-1 and TRBJ2-1; D is ambiguous. Germline V gene sequence: CDR1 SGHRS, CDR2 YFSETQ. V shed 2 bases and J shed 8 bases, with 14 bases lying between them. CDR3 length: 14 amino acids. This CDR3 reads CASSLSPGVYEQFF. As DNA, the CDR3 is TGCGCCAGCAGCTTAAGCCCTGGGGTCTATGAGCAGTTCTTC.

V usage is TRBV5-1 and J usage is TRBJ2-1, with TRBD1 identical over 8 bases. The CDR3 runs to 17 residues. Germline loops: CDR1 SGHRS, CDR2 YFSETQ. Trimming removed 2 bases from V and 2 bases from J; junction bases left unmatched: 9. CDR3 in amino acids: CASSLPRDRNTYNEQFF. The CDR3 nucleotides are TGCGCCAGCAGCTTACCCCGGGACAGGAACACCTACAATGAGCAGTTCTTC. Full variable domain (outside the CDR3, taken from reference TRBV5-1 and TRBJ2-1): KAGVTQTPRYLIKTRGQQVTLSCSPISGHRSVSWYQQTPGQGLQFLFEYFSETQRNKGNFPGRFSGRQFSNSRSEMNVSTLELGDSALYLCASSLPRDRNTYNEQFFGPGTRLTVL.

The gene calls are TRBV5-1 and TRBJ2-1; no firm D call. Trimming shortened V by 0 bases and J by 6 bases, and 10 bases separated the two germline ends. Germline CDR1 reads SGHRS; CDR2 reads YFSETQ. CDR3 size: 14 residues. In nucleotides, the CDR3 is TGCGCCAGCAGCTTGGCCCAGGCAGTCAATGAGCAGTTCTTC. Its translation: CASSLAQAVNEQFF.

This clonotype has a handful of counts. The chain employs TRBV5-1 and TRBJ2-1; 8 bases match TRBD2. Germline V CDR1 and CDR2: SGHRS, YFSETQ. The J segment lost 4 bases and the V segment lost 0 bases, leaving 6 bases of the junction unmatched. The CDR3 is 16 amino acids. The CDR3: CASSLAPAGAYNEQFF. The CDR3 coding sequence is TGCGCCAGCAGCTTGGCCCCAGCGGGAGCTTACAATGAGCAGTTCTTC.

This chain uses TRBV28 with TRBJ2-1; 8 nucleotides line up with TRBD1. Germline V gene data show CDR1 as MDHEN and CDR2 as SYDVKM. After removal of 8 bases from V and 7 bases from J, the junction contained 4 bases not matched to a gene. The CDR3 extends over 12 amino acids. The CDR3 DNA follows: TGTGCCAGCGGACAGGGTTGGAATGAGCAGTTCTTC. Protein sequence: CASGQGWNEQFF.

CDR3: CSVEDGRSLGETQYF. CDR3 nucleotide sequence: TGCAGCGTTGAAGACGGGCGTTCCCTTGGGGAGACCCAGTACTTC. The rearrangement joins TRBV29-1 to TRBJ2-5; D is undetermined. The CDR3 length is 15 residues. V lost 0 bases to trimming and J lost 5 bases, with 16 bases between them. Germline CDR1 SQVTM, CDR2 ANQGSEA.

The gene calls are TRBV19 and TRBJ1-5; D gene ambiguous. Germline V CDR1 and CDR2: LNHDA, SQIVND (reference sequence). V gave up 0 bases and J gave up 3 bases, with 6 bases separating them. The CDR3 runs 14 residues. CDR3 protein: CASSIEGLNQPQHF. The CDR3 nucleotides read TGTGCCAGTAGTATAGAAGGGCTCAATCAGCCCCAGCATTTT.

The chain uses TRBV20-1 and TRBJ1-5; D is ambiguous. Germline V CDR1 and CDR2: DFQATT, SNEGSKA (reference sequence). Trimming took off 0 bases at V and 4 bases at J, with 13 bases between the two ends. The CDR3 length is 15 residues. The CDR3 loop reads CSARDQWVANQPQHF. The CDR3 DNA reads TGCAGTGCTAGAGATCAGTGGGTAGCTAATCAGCCCCAGCATTTT.

This clonotype was observed a few times. The genes are TRBV5-5 and TRBJ1-3; D ambiguous. This CDR3 has 14 amino acids. Germline values: CDR1 SGHKS, CDR2 YYEKEE (reference sequence). V dropped 4 bases and J dropped 5 bases, with 13 bases sitting between them. The CDR3 region has the DNA TGTGCCAGCAGCACGGGCCCCTATAGAAACACCATATATTTT. Residues: CASSTGPYRNTIYF.

This chain uses TRBV14 with TRBJ2-6, with 9 positions matching TRBD1. The CDR3 covers 18 residues. The germline V gene encodes CDR1 SGHDN and CDR2 FVKESK. V trimming: 2 bases; J trimming: 0 bases; junction bases outside the gene matches: 5. The CDR3 bases are TGTGCCAGCAGCCAACCGGGACAGGGCGTCTCTGGGGCCAACGTCCTGACTTTC. Its translation: CASSQPGQGVSGANVLTF.

This rearrangement joins TRBV15 to TRBJ2-1, with D perhaps matching TRBD2 (6 bases). Deletions cut 0 bases from V and 0 bases from J, with 9 bases between. The CDR3 spans 16 residues. Germline V gene sequence: CDR1 LNHNV, CDR2 YYDKDF (reference sequence). The CDR3 is CATSRDWRGSYNEQFF. The CDR3 coding sequence is TGTGCCACCAGCAGAGATTGGAGGGGCTCCTACAATGAGCAGTTCTTC.

The rearrangement joins TRBV11-2 to TRBJ2-3; D assignment may be TRBD1 or TRBD2 (5 bases each). V lost 7 bases, J lost 3 bases, and 17 bases lay in between. This CDR3 is built from 15 residues. CDR1 is SGHAT and CDR2 is FQNNGV in the germline V gene. CDR3 DNA: TGTGCCAGCACCCTGACGTGGGGGTTAACAGATACGCAGTATTTT. This sequence encodes CASTLTWGLTDTQYF.

V gene TRBV20-1 combines with J gene TRBJ2-5; D is perhaps TRBD2 (5 bases). The CDR3 totals 14 residues. Germline V gene sequence: CDR1 DFQATT, CDR2 SNEGSKA (reference sequence). V was trimmed by 0 bases and J by 5 bases, leaving 13 bases between them. CDR3 residues: CSARDLRVGETQYF. CDR3 DNA: TGCAGTGCTAGAGATTTGCGGGTAGGGGAGACCCAGTACTTC.

The J gene is TRBJ2-3, the V gene TRBV5-1; 8 bases map to TRBD1. CDR1 and CDR2 (germline): SGHRS, YFSETQ. After removal of 4 bases from V and 2 bases from J, the junction contained 6 bases not matched to a gene. This CDR3 is 15 amino acids long. The CDR3 reads CASSIRTGYTDTQYF. The CDR3 bases are TGCGCCAGCAGCATAAGGACAGGGTACACAGATACGCAGTATTTT.

The chain couples TRBV28 to TRBJ1-5; D not resolved. V was pared by 4 bases and J by 4 bases, with 23 bases between. Germline V gene sequence: CDR1 MDHEN, CDR2 SYDVKM. The CDR3 is 18 residues long. The CDR3 loop reads CASSSLYPDLTRNQPQHF. CDR3 DNA sequence: TGTGCCAGCAGTTCCCTCTATCCGGACTTAACTCGAAATCAGCCCCAGCATTTT.

The CDR3 DNA reads TGTGCCAGCACCCATCGAGGTGGGGGGATTCTGAGGGCCAATCAGCCCCAGCATTTT. Protein: CASTHRGGGILRANQPQHF. This chain links TRBV28 with TRBJ1-5; D possibly corresponds to TRBD1 (5 bases). Trimming cost V 7 bases and J 3 bases, with 28 bases left between them. The CDR3 has 19 amino acids. Germline V gives CDR1 MDHEN, CDR2 SYDVKM. The full variable domain, with the rest looked up from reference TRBV28 and TRBJ1-5, is DVKVTQSSRYLVKRTGEKVFLECVQDMDHENMFWYRQDPGLGLRLIYFSYDVKMKEKGDIPEGYSVSREKKERFSLILESASTNQTSMYLCASTHRGGGILRANQPQHFGDGTRLSIL.

This clonotype was counted many times. The chain combines TRBV12-3 or TRBV12-4 with TRBJ2-1; D not resolved. The CDR3 runs 15 residues. V dropped 6 bases and J dropped 0 bases, with 12 bases sitting between them. CDR3 bases: TGTGCCAGCAGGCCCGAGTCGGGCTCCTACAATGAGCAGTTCTTC. Its translation is CASRPESGSYNEQFF.

This chain connects TRBV27 to TRBJ2-1, with TRBD2 identical over 7 bases. Germline V lookup: CDR1 MNHEY, CDR2 SMNVEV (reference sequence). This CDR3 has 17 amino acids. J was trimmed by 5 bases and V by 2 bases; bases with no gene match: 12. The chain's CDR3 is CASSLPPLAGDNNEQFF. CDR3 in DNA: TGTGCCAGCAGTTTACCCCCATTGGCGGGAGATAACAATGAGCAGTTCTTC.

The chain is built from TRBV4-2 and TRBJ2-3, with 11 bases identical to TRBD2. Germline-derived CDR1 and CDR2 are LGHNA and YNFKEQ. J lost 8 bases, V lost 5 bases, and 15 bases had no gene match. This CDR3 comprises 17 residues. CDR3 region: CASSAKTSGRSSGTQYF. The CDR3, as DNA: TGTGCCAGCAGCGCCAAAACTAGCGGGAGATCGAGTGGTACGCAGTATTTT.

The V call is TRBV6-1, the J call TRBJ1-2; D gene uncertain. The CDR3 spans 12 residues. Between the trimmed V and J ends, which lost 7 bases and 2 bases, there was a span of 8 bases. Germline V gives CDR1 MNHNS, CDR2 SASEGT. This CDR3 reads CASTDANYGYTF. The CDR3 DNA sequence: TGTGCCAGCACTGACGCGAACTATGGCTACACCTTC.

Only a few counts were recorded for this clonotype. The chain employs TRBV5-1 and TRBJ2-1; the D gene is possibly TRBD2 (6 bases). Germline CDR1 SGHRS, CDR2 YFSETQ. There are 16 residues in the CDR3. V was clipped by 1 base and J by 5 bases, with 16 bases between them. The CDR3 spells CASSLMRGETNNEQFF. The CDR3 DNA is TGCGCCAGCAGCTTGATGCGCGGGGAGACCAACAATGAGCAGTTCTTC.

The J gene is TRBJ2-3, the V gene TRBV15, with 7 nucleotides matching TRBD2. The CDR3 has 16 amino acids. The germline CDR1 and CDR2 sequences are LNHNV and YYDKDF (reference sequence). Trimming at V came to 5 bases and at J to 2 bases, leaving 10 bases not matched to a gene. The CDR3, as DNA: TGTGCCACCAGCGGGCGGGGCGGGAGTATCACAGATACGCAGTATTTT. Translating it yields CATSGRGGSITDTQYF.

This clonotype was counted only a few times. The chain has TRBV20-1 and TRBJ1-1; D gene ambiguous. In germline, CDR1 is DFQATT, CDR2 SNEGSKA (reference sequence). This CDR3 has 13 residues. CDR3 DNA: TGCAGGACAACGAGGGCCCCGAACACTGAAGCTTTCTTT. Its protein is CRTTRAPNTEAFF.

This clonotype has only a few counts. This sequence joins TRBV20-1 and TRBJ2-7; TRBD2 agrees at 7 bases. Germline loops: CDR1 DFQATT, CDR2 SNEGSKA (reference sequence). Losses at the gene ends were 4 bases for V and 0 bases for J; bases not matched to a gene: 6. The CDR3 consists of 14 residues. The CDR3, as DNA: TGCAGTGCTACGAGGGGAGGGCGCTCCTACGAGCAGTACTTC. Translation: CSATRGGRSYEQYF.

The sample holds one count of this clonotype. V usage is TRBV10-2 and J usage is TRBJ2-1; D might be TRBD1 or TRBD2, each matching 5 bases. Germline V CDR1 and CDR2: WSHSY, SAAADI. Trimming removed 7 bases from V and 4 bases from J, with 14 bases in between. The CDR3 consists of 14 residues. CDR3 sequence reads: CASTAGTVYNEQFF. The DNA of the CDR3 is TGCGCCAGCACGGCCGGGACCGTTTACAATGAGCAGTTCTTC.

The chain uses TRBV14 and TRBJ1-2; D uncertain. CDR3 length: 14 residues. The V end lost 2 bases, the J end lost 0 bases, and 7 bases lay between the germline ends. CDR1 SGHDN and CDR2 FVKESK come from the germline V gene. CDR3 sequence: CASSQRHPNYGYTF. The CDR3 region has the DNA TGTGCCAGCAGCCAACGACATCCTAACTATGGCTACACCTTC.

V is TRBV29-1 and J is TRBJ2-1; D remains unclear. This CDR3 spans 14 amino acids. Germline CDR1 and CDR2: SQVTM and ANQGSEA. Trimming took 0 bases from V and 3 from J, leaving 9 bases between them. The CDR3 sequence is CSVEEVINYNEQFF. In nucleotides, the CDR3 is TGCAGCGTTGAAGAAGTCATAAACTACAATGAGCAGTTCTTC.

This clonotype has just a few counts. This sequence joins TRBV5-1 and TRBJ2-1; 8 bases agree with TRBD2. CDR3 length: 13 amino acids. After removal of 6 bases from V and 9 bases from J, the junction contained 8 bases not matched to a gene. The germline gives CDR1 SGHRS, CDR2 YFSETQ. The CDR3 DNA reads TGCGCCAGCACAGCGGGAGAAATGGGTGAGCAGTTCTTC. It translates to CASTAGEMGEQFF.

This clonotype was seen more than once but under ten times. The chain recombines TRBV5-1 with TRBJ2-1, with 9 bases lining up with TRBD2. CDR3 length: 14 residues. The V gene's germline CDR1 is SGHRS and CDR2 YFSETQ. Germline trimming cut 3 bases from V and 6 bases from J; bases unmatched to any gene: 4. The CDR3 region has the DNA TGCGCCAGCAGCTATACTAGCGGGCTCAATGAGCAGTTCTTC. Its protein is CASSYTSGLNEQFF.